This TCR beta chain was captured in a study of blood T cell repertoires in COVID-19. Study-level background: Sources were T cells, B-cell-depleted T cells, or PBMCs; the material itself was cDNA or gDNA.

In the authors' workflow: Counts of nucleated cells, estimated from reference gene primer amplification, were obtained. The assay was immunoSEQ multiplex PCR, and TCRdb's table has in-frame clones only and misses some. V, J and clone size are those of that table, while D and trimming were read from the DNA. The sample has more than 75,000 clones, around 88% seen once; the top ten hold approximately 4.4%. The receptor was derived from a woman aged 80 or over with acute or convalescent COVID-19. The sequenced material came from peripheral blood.

DNA of the CDR3: TGTGCCAGCAGCCAAGATCGGGGAGGGGGGCGCCGAGCTTTCTTT. This encodes CASSQDRGGGRRAFF. The chain couples TRBV4-2 to TRBJ1-1; maybe TRBD1 (6 bases). V was clipped by 0 bases and J by 10 bases, with 18 bases between them. The CDR3 is 15 residues long. Germline CDR1 and CDR2: LGHNA and YNFKEQ.